A selection of T cell receptor beta chains follows, all from one sample in a study of cytomegalovirus exposure and HLA in healthy donors. Using immunoSEQ multiplex PCR, the repertoire was profiled, and TCRdb retains in-frame clones only, with some absent. The data contain roughly 150,000 clones, roughly 80% of them singletons. The sequencing input was PBMCs. The receptors stem from a man between 18 and 35 years old in good health and CMV-seropositive. The CDR3 runs from the conserved cysteine through the conserved F or W. Fields, in order: CDR3 DNA, CDR3 protein, CDR3 length, V gene, D gene, clone size, J gene. The D gene is left open where the match is weak. Not every row has a clone size; where given, it reads once, few, many or a size class.

CDR3 DNA: TGTGCCAGCAGTTTATCTGGACAGGGGTATGGAAACACCATATATTTT; CDR3 protein: CASSLSGQGYGNTIYF; CDR3 length: 16; V gene: TRBV28; D gene: TRBD1; clone size: .; J gene: TRBJ1-3
CDR3 DNA: TGTGCCAGTACCACCGGGAGCACACAAGAGACCCAGTACTTC; CDR3 protein: CASTTGSTQETQYF; CDR3 length: 14; V gene: TRBV19; D gene: .; clone size: .; J gene: TRBJ2-5
CDR3 DNA: TGTGCCAGCAGTTTAGGACAGGTGCGCACTGAAGCTTTCTTT; CDR3 protein: CASSLGQVRTEAFF; CDR3 length: 14; V gene: TRBV27; D gene: TRBD1; clone size: .; J gene: TRBJ1-1
CDR3 DNA: TGTGCCAGCAGAAAACAGGGTATTACCGGGGAGCTGTTTTTT; CDR3 protein: CASRKQGITGELFF; CDR3 length: 14; V gene: TRBV6-5; D gene: .; clone size: .; J gene: TRBJ2-2
CDR3 DNA: TGTGCCAGCAGTTTATTGGCGGCCGAGCAGCCCCAGCATTTT; CDR3 protein: CASSLLAAEQPQHF; CDR3 length: 14; V gene: TRBV28; D gene: .; clone size: few; J gene: TRBJ1-5
CDR3 DNA: TGTGCCAGCAGCGGAGGGGGGGAAGAGACCCAGTACTTC; CDR3 protein: CASSGGGEETQYF; CDR3 length: 13; V gene: TRBV27; D gene: .; clone size: .; J gene: TRBJ2-5
CDR3 DNA: TGTGCCAGCAGTTCTTTAGCGGGACTTGATGAGCAGTTCTTC; CDR3 protein: CASSSLAGLDEQFF; CDR3 length: 14; V gene: TRBV28; D gene: TRBD2; clone size: .; J gene: TRBJ2-1
CDR3 DNA: TGTGCCAGCAGCTTAGAGGCGGGAAGCTACGAGCAGTACTTC; CDR3 protein: CASSLEAGSYEQYF; CDR3 length: 14; V gene: TRBV7-8; D gene: .; clone size: .; J gene: TRBJ2-7
CDR3 DNA: TGTGCCAGCAGTTTTGGTGGGGGGAACGAGCAGTACTTC; CDR3 protein: CASSFGGGNEQYF; CDR3 length: 13; V gene: TRBV27; D gene: .; clone size: few; J gene: TRBJ2-7
CDR3 DNA: TGTGCCAGCAGCTTAAAGCGGATCTCCTACAATGAGCAGTTCTTC; CDR3 protein: CASSLKRISYNEQFF; CDR3 length: 15; V gene: TRBV7-9; D gene: .; clone size: .; J gene: TRBJ2-1
CDR3 DNA: TGTGCCAGCCGGACTAGCGGGAGGAACCAAGAGACCCAGTACTTC; CDR3 protein: CASRTSGRNQETQYF; CDR3 length: 15; V gene: TRBV7-2; D gene: TRBD2; clone size: .; J gene: TRBJ2-5
CDR3 DNA: TGTGCCAGCAGGGGGGCTACTAGCACAGATACGCAGTATTTT; CDR3 protein: CASRGATSTDTQYF; CDR3 length: 14; V gene: TRBV6-5; D gene: .; clone size: .; J gene: TRBJ2-3
CDR3 DNA: TGTGCCTGGAAGCGGCAGGGGAGGGACTACGAGCAGTACTTC; CDR3 protein: CAWKRQGRDYEQYF; CDR3 length: 14; V gene: TRBV30; D gene: .; clone size: .; J gene: TRBJ2-7
CDR3 DNA: TGTGCCAGCAGCCCACTGGGGCAGGGGGTTAACGACTATGGCTACACCTTC; CDR3 protein: CASSPLGQGVNDYGYTF; CDR3 length: 17; V gene: TRBV7-9; D gene: TRBD1; clone size: .; J gene: TRBJ1-2
CDR3 DNA: TGTGCCTGGAGTGTGGTCGACATCATCACCTTC; CDR3 protein: CAWSVVDIITF; CDR3 length: 11; V gene: TRBV30; D gene: .; clone size: .; J gene: TRBJ1-2
CDR3 DNA: TGTGCCAGCAGCTCCGCCCTTAGAGACACTGAAGCTTTCTTT; CDR3 protein: CASSSALRDTEAFF; CDR3 length: 14; V gene: TRBV7-8; D gene: .; clone size: few; J gene: TRBJ1-1
CDR3 DNA: TGTGCCAGGCTATATGGCTACACCTTC; CDR3 protein: CARLYGYTF; CDR3 length: 9; V gene: TRBV6-5; D gene: .; clone size: .; J gene: TRBJ1-2
CDR3 DNA: TGTGCCAGTAGAGCGGACAGGGCTCACGAGCAGTACTTC; CDR3 protein: CASRADRAHEQYF; CDR3 length: 13; V gene: TRBV19; D gene: TRBD1; clone size: .; J gene: TRBJ2-7
CDR3 DNA: TGTGCCAGCAGCGGGGTAGCGGGAGGGCCTAGGCAGTTCTTC; CDR3 protein: CASSGVAGGPRQFF; CDR3 length: 14; V gene: TRBV6-5; D gene: TRBD2; clone size: .; J gene: TRBJ2-1
CDR3 DNA: TGTGCCAGCAGCTTAAACGCAGGTCCTGAAGCTTTCTTT; CDR3 protein: CASSLNAGPEAFF; CDR3 length: 13; V gene: TRBV7-9; D gene: .; clone size: .; J gene: TRBJ1-1
CDR3 DNA: TGTGCCAGCAGTCAATTACAGGGGGCTTCGCCCCTCCACTTT; CDR3 protein: CASSQLQGASPLHF; CDR3 length: 14; V gene: TRBV6-1; D gene: TRBD1; clone size: .; J gene: TRBJ1-6
CDR3 DNA: TGCAGCGTCGGCGCCCGTACTAGCGGGAGGGTCTTC; CDR3 protein: CSVGARTSGRVF; CDR3 length: 12; V gene: TRBV29-1; D gene: TRBD2; clone size: .; J gene: TRBJ2-1
CDR3 DNA: TGTGCCAGCAGCCAAGTATTAGCGGGAAAATACGAGCAGTACTTC; CDR3 protein: CASSQVLAGKYEQYF; CDR3 length: 15; V gene: TRBV4-2; D gene: TRBD2; clone size: .; J gene: TRBJ2-7
CDR3 DNA: TGTGCCAGCACCTCCTTTACGGCGGGAGGAAACACCATATATTTT; CDR3 protein: CASTSFTAGGNTIYF; CDR3 length: 15; V gene: TRBV7-8; D gene: .; clone size: .; J gene: TRBJ1-3
CDR3 DNA: TGTGCCAGCAGCTTAGGGCAGGGAGGAGGTGGCTACACCTTC; CDR3 protein: CASSLGQGGGGYTF; CDR3 length: 14; V gene: TRBV7-9; D gene: .; clone size: few; J gene: TRBJ1-2
CDR3 DNA: TGCGCCAGCAGCCAACGCCACTTAACCCCGGATCAGCCCCAGCATTTT; CDR3 protein: CASSQRHLTPDQPQHF; CDR3 length: 16; V gene: TRBV4-1; D gene: .; clone size: once; J gene: TRBJ1-5
CDR3 DNA: TGTGCCAGCAGTTTTTCGGTCGCAATGAAGCCCCAGCATTTT; CDR3 protein: CASSFSVAMKPQHF; CDR3 length: 14; V gene: TRBV28; D gene: .; clone size: .; J gene: TRBJ1-5
CDR3 DNA: TGCGCCAGCAGCTTGTATGGACACGACTCTGGAAACACCATATATTTT; CDR3 protein: CASSLYGHDSGNTIYF; CDR3 length: 16; V gene: TRBV5-1; D gene: .; clone size: .; J gene: TRBJ1-3
CDR3 DNA: TGTGCCAGCAGCCCAGCTGGAAACACCATATATTTT; CDR3 protein: CASSPAGNTIYF; CDR3 length: 12; V gene: TRBV6-6; D gene: .; clone size: .; J gene: TRBJ1-3
CDR3 DNA: TGCACCAGCAGCCAATCTCCCTCGACAGATACGCAGTATTTT; CDR3 protein: CTSSQSPSTDTQYF; CDR3 length: 14; V gene: TRBV1; D gene: .; clone size: few; J gene: TRBJ2-3
CDR3 DNA: TGTGCCAGCTCACCCCTGGAGGGTCCGGTGGCTGAAGCTTTCTTT; CDR3 protein: CASSPLEGPVAEAFF; CDR3 length: 15; V gene: TRBV18; D gene: .; clone size: .; J gene: TRBJ1-1
CDR3 DNA: TGTGCCAGCAGCCGCGGGGGGTCCTACGAGCAGTACTTC; CDR3 protein: CASSRGGSYEQYF; CDR3 length: 13; V gene: TRBV5-6; D gene: TRBD2; clone size: .; J gene: TRBJ2-7
CDR3 DNA: TGTGCCAGCAGTTTCCGGAGAAACACTGAAGCTTTCTTT; CDR3 protein: CASSFRRNTEAFF; CDR3 length: 13; V gene: TRBV28; D gene: .; clone size: .; J gene: TRBJ1-1
CDR3 DNA: TGTGCCAGCAGCGCGCCGGGACTAGCGCGTGAGCAGTTCTTC; CDR3 protein: CASSAPGLAREQFF; CDR3 length: 14; V gene: TRBV5-5; D gene: TRBD2; clone size: .; J gene: TRBJ2-1
CDR3 DNA: TGTGCCAGCAGCTTAGCGGCGGGAGAGTACAATGAGCAGTTCTTC; CDR3 protein: CASSLAAGEYNEQFF; CDR3 length: 15; V gene: TRBV7-2; D gene: TRBD2; clone size: .; J gene: TRBJ2-1
CDR3 DNA: TGTGCCAGCAGCCCTAGTGCGGGGGTACAAGAGACCCAGTACTTC; CDR3 protein: CASSPSAGVQETQYF; CDR3 length: 15; V gene: TRBV2; D gene: TRBD2; clone size: .; J gene: TRBJ2-5
CDR3 DNA: TGTGCCTGGAGTGTACAGGGTAGCAATCAGCCCCAGCATTTT; CDR3 protein: CAWSVQGSNQPQHF; CDR3 length: 14; V gene: TRBV30; D gene: .; clone size: .; J gene: TRBJ1-5